This T cell receptor beta chain stems from a study of breast tumors, draining lymph nodes, adjacent tissues. Study-level findings and limits: Tumor repertoires ranked between lymph nodes and nontumor tissue in diversity, with V and J gene preferences.

This clonotype turned up a few times. What it binds is unknown. A single record per CDR3 protein comes from TCRdb applying MiXCR to the multiplex PCR reads. The table includes 10,000 or so distinct CDR3 sequences, roughly 40% detected once. CDR1 and CDR2 (germline): MNHNY, SVGAGI (reference sequence). Trimming at V came to 6 bases and at J to 4 bases, leaving 15 bases not matched to a gene. The CDR3 is 17 residues long. This rearrangement joins TRBV6-6 to TRBJ1-1, with TRBD1 identical over 9 bases. Sequencing was done on a sample of tumor-adjacent breast tissue. This receptor was identified in a female donor with breast cancer. Some clones in this sample may be carry-over from other donors' samples. CDR3 loop: CASSQGGTGNFGTEAFF. The DNA of the CDR3 is TGTGCCAGCAGCCAAGGTGGGACAGGGAATTTCGGCACTGAAGCTTTCTTT.